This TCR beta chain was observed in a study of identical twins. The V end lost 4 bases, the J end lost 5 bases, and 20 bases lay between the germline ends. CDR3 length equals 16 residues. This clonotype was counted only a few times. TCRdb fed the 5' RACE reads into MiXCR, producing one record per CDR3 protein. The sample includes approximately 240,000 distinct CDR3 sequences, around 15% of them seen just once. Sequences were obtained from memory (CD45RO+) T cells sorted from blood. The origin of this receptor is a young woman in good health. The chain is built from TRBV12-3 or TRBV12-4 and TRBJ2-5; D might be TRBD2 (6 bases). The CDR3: CASSSWGESDRETQYF. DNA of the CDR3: TGTGCCAGCAGTTCCTGGGGGGAATCGGATAGGGAGACCCAGTACTTC.